These 6 T cell receptor beta chains were all obtained from the same sample, sequenced in a study of identical twins. Via MiXCR, TCRdb re-called the 5' RACE reads, giving one row per CDR3 protein. There are hundreds of thousands of distinct CDR3 sequences in the sample; less than 10% occur only once, and more than 0.75% lies in the top ten. The same sample was also studied in work on yellow fever vaccine responses in identical twins.

Sequences were obtained from PBMCs. These TCRs come from a woman under 30 in good health.

Details on this clonotype: The junction departs from the called germline gene at one end, perhaps through a read error. This chain links TRBV3-1 with TRBJ2-2, with 8 bases lining up with TRBD2. Germline V lookup: CDR1 LGHDT, CDR2 YNNKEL (reference sequence). The CDR3 spans 15 residues. CDR3 residues: CATSRSGTNTGELFF. The CDR3 DNA is TGTGCCACCAGCCGTAGCGGGACGAACACCGGGGAGCTGTTTTTT. The full variable domain, its missing parts supplied by reference TRBV3-1 and TRBJ2-2, is DTAVSQTPKYLVTQMGNDKSIKCEQNLGHDTMYWYKQDSKKFLKIMFSYNNKELIINETVPNRFSPKSPDKAHLNLHINSLELGDSAVYFCATSRSGTNTGELFFGEGSRLTVL.

The chain uses TRBV6-5 and TRBJ2-7; 7 bases fit TRBD1. Germline values: CDR1 MNHEY, CDR2 SVGAGI. The V gene end was trimmed by 4 bases and the J gene end by 3 bases; junction bases not matched to a gene: 6. The CDR3 is made up of 14 amino acids. Here the CDR3 DNA reads TGTGCCAGCAGTTTCCGCCGGGACAGCTACGAGCAGTACTTC. Translating it yields CASSFRRDSYEQYF.

This clonotype was detected a few times. The V call is TRBV6-5, the J call TRBJ2-4; 7 bases are shared with TRBD2. In germline, CDR1 is MNHEY, CDR2 SVGAGI. J gave up 4 bases and V 0 bases, and 12 bases lay outside the gene matches. This CDR3 has 18 amino acids. CDR3 bases: TGTGCCAGCAGTTACTCTTTGGGGGGGTGGGGAGAGAAAAACATTCAGTACTTC. Amino acids: CASSYSLGGWGEKNIQYF.

This clonotype has just a few counts. The chain couples TRBV6-2 or TRBV6-3 to TRBJ2-1, with 14 bases lining up with TRBD2. This CDR3 has 20 residues. Trimming took 4 bases from V and 3 from J; bases not matched to a gene: 14. CDR1 and CDR2 (germline): MNHEY, SVGEGT. CDR3 sequence: CASSSDGTSGSGRFYNEQFF. The CDR3 coding sequence is TGTGCCAGCAGTTCAGACGGGACTAGCGGGAGTGGACGCTTCTACAATGAGCAGTTCTTC.

J is TRBJ2-3 and V is TRBV7-8; D possibly matches TRBD1 or TRBD2 (5 bases each). The CDR3 sequence is 18 residues long. Trimming took off 1 base at V and 4 bases at J, with 21 bases between the two ends. Germline V CDR1 and CDR2: SGHVS, FQNEAQ. CDR3 coding DNA: TGTGCCAGCAGCTTAGGCCGGGGCAGTTCACTTTACCCAGATACGCAGTATTTT. Translated: CASSLGRGSSLYPDTQYF.

This clonotype was detected a few times. This rearrangement joins TRBV24-1 to TRBJ2-5, with D perhaps being TRBD1 or TRBD2 (5 bases each). This CDR3 comprises 12 residues. Germline V gene sequence: CDR1 KGHDR, CDR2 SFDVKD. With 5 bases removed from V and 5 bases from J, the gap between germline ends came to 8 bases. This chain's CDR3 is CATSAGTETQYF. The CDR3 nucleotides read TGTGCCACCAGTGCAGGGACGGAGACCCAGTACTTC.